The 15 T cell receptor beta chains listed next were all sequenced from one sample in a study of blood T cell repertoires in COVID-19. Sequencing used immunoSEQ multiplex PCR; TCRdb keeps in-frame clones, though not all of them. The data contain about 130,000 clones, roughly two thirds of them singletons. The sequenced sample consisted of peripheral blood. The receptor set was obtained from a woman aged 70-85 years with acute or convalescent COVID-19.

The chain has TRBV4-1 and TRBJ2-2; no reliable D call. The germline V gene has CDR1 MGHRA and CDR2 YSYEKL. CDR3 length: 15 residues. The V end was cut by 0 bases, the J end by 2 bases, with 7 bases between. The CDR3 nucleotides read TGCGCCAGCAGCCAAGATCTCCGTAACACCGGGGAGCTGTTTTTT. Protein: CASSQDLRNTGELFF.

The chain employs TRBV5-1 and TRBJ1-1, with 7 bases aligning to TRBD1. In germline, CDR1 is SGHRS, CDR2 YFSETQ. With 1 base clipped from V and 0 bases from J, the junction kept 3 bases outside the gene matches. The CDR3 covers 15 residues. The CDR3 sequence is CASSLLGQLNTEAFF. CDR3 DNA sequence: TGCGCCAGCAGCTTGCTGGGACAGCTGAACACTGAAGCTTTCTTT. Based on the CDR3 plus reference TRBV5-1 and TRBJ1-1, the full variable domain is KAGVTQTPRYLIKTRGQQVTLSCSPISGHRSVSWYQQTPGQGLQFLFEYFSETQRNKGNFPGRFSGRQFSNSRSEMNVSTLELGDSALYLCASSLLGQLNTEAFFGQGTRLTVV.

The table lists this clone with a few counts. Here the CDR3 reads CASSQTPSYEQYF. The CDR3 DNA reads as TGTGCCAGCAGCCAGACACCCTCCTACGAGCAGTACTTC. The chain uses TRBV6-5 and TRBJ2-7; no reliable D call. There are 13 residues in the CDR3. Germline V CDR1 and CDR2: MNHEY, SVGAGI. V lost 6 bases and J lost 0, with 9 bases in between.

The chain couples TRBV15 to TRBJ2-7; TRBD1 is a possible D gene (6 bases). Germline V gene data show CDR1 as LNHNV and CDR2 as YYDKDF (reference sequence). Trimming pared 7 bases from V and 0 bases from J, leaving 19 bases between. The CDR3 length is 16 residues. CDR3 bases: TGTGCCACCAAAAACCTTACAGGGACAAGCTCCTACGAGCAGTACTTC. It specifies CATKNLTGTSSYEQYF.

CDR3 nucleotides: TGTGCCAGCAGTCTCGGGGGGGGTCCGAGGTACTTC. Its translation is CASSLGGGPRYF. The chain has TRBV28 and TRBJ2-7; 8 nucleotides align to TRBD2. CDR1 is MDHEN, CDR2 SYDVKM, per germline. The CDR3 runs 12 residues. The junction had 9 bases not matched to a gene; V was cut back by 5 bases and J by 12 bases.

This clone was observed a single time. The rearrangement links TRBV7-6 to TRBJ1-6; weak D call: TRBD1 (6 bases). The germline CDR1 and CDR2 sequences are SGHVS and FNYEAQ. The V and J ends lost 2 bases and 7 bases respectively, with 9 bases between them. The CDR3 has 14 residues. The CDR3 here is CASSLRQGNSPLHF. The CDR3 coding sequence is TGTGCCAGCAGCTTACGCCAGGGGAATTCACCCCTCCACTTT.

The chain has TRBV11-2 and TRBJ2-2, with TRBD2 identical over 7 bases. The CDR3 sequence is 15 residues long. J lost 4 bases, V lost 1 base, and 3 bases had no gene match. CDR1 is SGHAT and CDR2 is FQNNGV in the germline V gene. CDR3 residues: CASSLVPSGTGELFF. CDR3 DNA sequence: TGTGCCAGCAGCTTAGTACCTAGCGGCACCGGGGAGCTGTTTTTT.

CDR3 nucleotide sequence: TGTGCCAGCAGCTTATCGGAGCAGGGGTCCAATTCACCCCTCCACTTT. Its translation is CASSLSEQGSNSPLHF. J is TRBJ1-6 and V is TRBV13, with D possibly TRBD1 on 6 matching bases. CDR1 and CDR2 (germline): PRHDT, FYEKMQ (reference sequence). Trimming cost V 2 bases and J 7 bases, with 15 bases left between them. This CDR3 region has 16 residues.

The DNA for the CDR3 is TGTGCCAGCAATCGGGACAGGGGTGGAAACACCATATATTTT. It codes for CASNRDRGGNTIYF. This sequence joins TRBV2 and TRBJ1-3; 10 bases agree with TRBD1. Trimming at V came to 7 bases and at J to 3 bases, leaving 3 bases not matched to a gene. The germline CDR1 and CDR2 sequences are SNHLY and FYNNEI. This CDR3 region has 14 residues.

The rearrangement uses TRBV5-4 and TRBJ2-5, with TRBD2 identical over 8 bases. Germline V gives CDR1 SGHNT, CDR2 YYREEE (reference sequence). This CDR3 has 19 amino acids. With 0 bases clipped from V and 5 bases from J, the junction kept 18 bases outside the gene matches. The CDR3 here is CASSLAPAGVIRTMETQYF. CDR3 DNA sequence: TGTGCCAGCAGCTTGGCCCCAGCGGGAGTTATCCGAACTATGGAGACCCAGTACTTC.

The CDR3 DNA follows: TGTGCCAGCAGCTTAGATGGGTCGGGAGCTGGAAACACCATATATTTT. The encoded protein is CASSLDGSGAGNTIYF. The chain combines TRBV11-2 with TRBJ1-3; D uncertain. Deletions cut 0 bases from V and 2 bases from J, with 11 bases between. Germline assignment: CDR1 SGHAT and CDR2 FQNNGV. The CDR3 covers 16 residues.

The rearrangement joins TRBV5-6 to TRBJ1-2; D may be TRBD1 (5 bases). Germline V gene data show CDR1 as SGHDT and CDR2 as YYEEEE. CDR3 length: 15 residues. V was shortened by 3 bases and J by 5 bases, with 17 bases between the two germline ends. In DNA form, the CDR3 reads TGTGCCAGCAGCTCGGGCGGGGGGGAATGGTATGGCTACACCTTC. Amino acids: CASSSGGGEWYGYTF.

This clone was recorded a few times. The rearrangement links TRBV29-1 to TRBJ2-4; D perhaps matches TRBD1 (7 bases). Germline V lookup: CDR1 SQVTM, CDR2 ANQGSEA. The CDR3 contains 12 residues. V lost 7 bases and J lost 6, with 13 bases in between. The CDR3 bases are TGCAGCGCTTACAGGGGAGGAAACATTCAGTACTTC. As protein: CSAYRGGNIQYF.

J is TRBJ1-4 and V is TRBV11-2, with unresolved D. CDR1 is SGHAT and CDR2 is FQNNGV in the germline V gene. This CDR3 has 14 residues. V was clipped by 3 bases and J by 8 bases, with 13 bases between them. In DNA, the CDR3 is TGTGCCAGCAGCTTTAGGGAACGAGGGGAAAAACTGTTTTTT. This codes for CASSFRERGEKLFF.

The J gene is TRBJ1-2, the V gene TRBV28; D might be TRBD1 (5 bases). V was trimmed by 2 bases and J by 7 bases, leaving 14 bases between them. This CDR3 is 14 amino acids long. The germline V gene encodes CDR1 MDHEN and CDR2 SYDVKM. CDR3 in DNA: TGTGCCAGCAGTTTACTCGGTTGGGGGGGTGGCTACACCTTC. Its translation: CASSLLGWGGGYTF.